This is a list of T cell receptor beta chains from one sample in a study of CD8 T cells in ankylosing spondylitis. Via MiXCR, TCRdb re-called the 5' RACE reads, giving one row per CDR3 protein. The sample carries about 390,000 distinct CDR3 sequences, more than 20% recorded once. The sequenced material came from blood, either unsorted or a sorted T cell fraction (not recorded which). All receptors come from a male donor with ankylosing spondylitis. Each CDR3 is given with its conserved first and last residue. A D gene is named only where the DNA matches it firmly. The size of a clone is reported for some rows only, either as once, few or many, or as a class for expanded clones.

CDR3 protein: CAWSGRGLGYTF
CDR3 DNA: TGTGCCTGGAGCGGCAGGGGACTCGGCTACACCTTC
clone size: -
J gene: TRBJ1-2
V gene: TRBV30
D gene: -

CDR3 protein: CASSSSRAGGNTIYF
CDR3 DNA: TGTGCCAGCAGCTCCTCCCGGGCAGGGGGAAACACCATATATTTT
clone size: -
J gene: TRBJ1-3
V gene: TRBV11-3
D gene: -

CDR3 protein: CSAGQLNQPQHF
CDR3 DNA: TGCAGCGCCGGACAGCTCAATCAGCCCCAGCATTTT
clone size: few
J gene: TRBJ1-5
V gene: TRBV29-1
D gene: -

CDR3 protein: CSVEPPNYGYTF
CDR3 DNA: TGCAGCGTTGAACCACCCAACTATGGCTACACCTTC
clone size: few
J gene: TRBJ1-2
V gene: TRBV29-1
D gene: -

CDR3 protein: CASSLNLAGGGGEQYF
CDR3 DNA: TGTGCCAGCAGCCTCAATCTAGCGGGAGGGGGAGGCGAGCAGTACTTC
clone size: -
J gene: TRBJ2-7
V gene: TRBV7-6
D gene: TRBD2

CDR3 protein: CASRTLGRAYEQYF
CDR3 DNA: TGTGCCAGCAGAACTCTAGGTAGGGCCTACGAGCAGTACTTC
clone size: -
J gene: TRBJ2-7
V gene: TRBV28
D gene: -

CDR3 protein: CASSPSSTGGNYGYTF
CDR3 DNA: TGTGCCAGCAGCCCTTCCTCGACAGGGGGAAACTATGGCTACACCTTC
clone size: few
J gene: TRBJ1-2
V gene: TRBV7-3
D gene: TRBD1

CDR3 protein: CASSLTGLAGGFTYNEQFF
CDR3 DNA: TGTGCCAGCAGTTTAACCGGACTAGCGGGAGGCTTCACCTACAATGAGCAGTTCTTC
clone size: -
J gene: TRBJ2-1
V gene: TRBV28
D gene: TRBD2

CDR3 protein: CASSFSAGDNEQFF
CDR3 DNA: TGTGCCAGCAGCTTTTCAGCGGGGGACAATGAGCAGTTCTTC
clone size: -
J gene: TRBJ2-1
V gene: TRBV7-2
D gene: TRBD2

CDR3 protein: CASSKSRSAGELFF
CDR3 DNA: TGTGCCAGCAGCAAATCGAGGTCGGCCGGGGAGCTGTTTTTT
clone size: few
J gene: TRBJ2-2
V gene: TRBV21-1
D gene: -

CDR3 protein: CASSGRLAGGPDTQYF
CDR3 DNA: TGCGCCAGCAGCGGCAGACTAGCGGGAGGCCCAGATACGCAGTATTTT
clone size: -
J gene: TRBJ2-3
V gene: TRBV5-1
D gene: TRBD2

CDR3 protein: CASRGTGRGPQHF
CDR3 DNA: TGTGCCAGCAGAGGAACAGGGCGCGGGCCCCAGCATTTT
clone size: -
J gene: TRBJ1-5
V gene: TRBV6-1
D gene: -

CDR3 protein: CASSRQGGNIQYF
CDR3 DNA: TGTGCCAGCTCACGCCAGGGGGGAAACATTCAGTACTTC
clone size: -
J gene: TRBJ2-4
V gene: TRBV18
D gene: -

CDR3 protein: CASSPGLYYEQYF
CDR3 DNA: TGTGCCAGCAGCCCGGGACTTTACTACGAGCAGTACTTC
clone size: many
J gene: TRBJ2-7
V gene: TRBV12-3/TRBV12-4
D gene: -

CDR3 protein: CASSLEAVSEQYF
CDR3 DNA: TGCGCCAGCAGCTTGGAGGCAGTGAGCGAGCAGTACTTC
clone size: -
J gene: TRBJ2-7
V gene: TRBV5-1
D gene: -

CDR3 protein: CSARAGQYNEQFF
CDR3 DNA: TGCAGTGCCCGAGCGGGACAGTACAATGAGCAGTTCTTC
clone size: -
J gene: TRBJ2-1
V gene: TRBV20-1
D gene: -

CDR3 protein: CASSLGPPALSYEQYF
CDR3 DNA: TGTGCCAGCAGCTTAGGCCCGCCAGCCCTCTCCTACGAGCAGTACTTC
clone size: -
J gene: TRBJ2-7
V gene: TRBV13
D gene: -

CDR3 protein: CSAPVSSYNEQFF
CDR3 DNA: TGCAGTGCACCGGTTAGCTCCTACAATGAGCAGTTCTTC
clone size: -
J gene: TRBJ2-1
V gene: TRBV20-1
D gene: -

CDR3 protein: CASSQDIPDANTGELFF
CDR3 DNA: TGCGCCAGCAGCCAAGATATCCCTGACGCGAACACCGGGGAGCTGTTTTTT
clone size: few
J gene: TRBJ2-2
V gene: TRBV4-3
D gene: -

CDR3 protein: CSVGDEGIHGYTF
CDR3 DNA: TGCAGCGTTGGGGACGAGGGGATCCATGGCTACACCTTC
clone size: -
J gene: TRBJ1-2
V gene: TRBV29-1
D gene: -

CDR3 protein: CSAERDTEAFF
CDR3 DNA: TGCAGTGCTGAGAGGGACACTGAAGCTTTCTTT
clone size: -
J gene: TRBJ1-1
V gene: TRBV20-1
D gene: -

CDR3 protein: CASSVPGHPQFDYGYTF
CDR3 DNA: TGTGCCAGTAGTGTACCGGGACACCCCCAATTCGACTATGGCTACACCTTC
clone size: -
J gene: TRBJ1-2
V gene: TRBV19
D gene: -

CDR3 protein: CASRSEGTAFGEQYF
CDR3 DNA: TGTGCCAGCAGATCGGAAGGAACAGCTTTTGGCGAGCAGTACTTC
clone size: few
J gene: TRBJ2-7
V gene: TRBV3-1
D gene: -

CDR3 protein: CASIRQHMNTEAFF
CDR3 DNA: TGTGCCAGCATCCGTCAACACATGAACACTGAAGCTTTCTTT
clone size: few
J gene: TRBJ1-1
V gene: TRBV6-1
D gene: -

CDR3 protein: CASSKRGTGYTDTQYF
CDR3 DNA: TGTGCCAGCAGCAAAAGGGGGACAGGGTACACAGATACGCAGTATTTT
clone size: -
J gene: TRBJ2-3
V gene: TRBV11-3
D gene: TRBD1

CDR3 protein: CSAFSVGEQFF
CDR3 DNA: TGCAGTGCTTTTAGCGTTGGTGAGCAGTTCTTC
clone size: -
J gene: TRBJ2-1
V gene: TRBV20-1
D gene: -

CDR3 protein: CASSLGARGQETQYF
CDR3 DNA: TGCGCCAGCAGCTTGGGCGCCAGGGGGCAAGAGACCCAGTACTTC
clone size: many
J gene: TRBJ2-5
V gene: TRBV5-1
D gene: TRBD1

CDR3 protein: CSAHPGTRPSFYNEQFF
CDR3 DNA: TGCAGCGCCCATCCCGGGACTAGACCCTCCTTTTACAATGAGCAGTTCTTC
clone size: many
J gene: TRBJ2-1
V gene: TRBV29-1
D gene: TRBD2

CDR3 protein: CATSRTSVRVTGELFF
CDR3 DNA: TGTGCCACCTCCAGGACTAGCGTGAGAGTTACCGGGGAGCTGTTTTTT
clone size: -
J gene: TRBJ2-2
V gene: TRBV6-1
D gene: TRBD2

CDR3 protein: CASSPPASYYEQYF
CDR3 DNA: TGTGCCAGCTCACCACCTGCCAGCTACTACGAGCAGTACTTC
clone size: few
J gene: TRBJ2-7
V gene: TRBV18
D gene: -

CDR3 protein: CASSRRGTALSEQFF
CDR3 DNA: TGTGCCAGCAGCCGACGAGGGACTGCCCTCTCGGAGCAGTTCTTC
clone size: -
J gene: TRBJ2-1
V gene: TRBV11-3
D gene: -

CDR3 protein: CAVSSRVTGELFF
CDR3 DNA: TGTGCCGTTTCTTCTAGGGTTACCGGGGAGCTGTTTTTT
clone size: -
J gene: TRBJ2-2
V gene: TRBV7-9
D gene: -

CDR3 protein: CSVVPAQETQYF
CDR3 DNA: TGCAGCGTTGTACCAGCCCAAGAGACCCAGTACTTC
clone size: many
J gene: TRBJ2-5
V gene: TRBV29-1
D gene: -

CDR3 protein: CSARDLLAGFNEQFF
CDR3 DNA: TGCAGTGCTAGAGATCTCTTGGCAGGGTTCAATGAGCAGTTCTTC
clone size: -
J gene: TRBJ2-1
V gene: TRBV20-1
D gene: -

CDR3 protein: CASSVHWDSYNEQFF
CDR3 DNA: TGTGCCAGCAGTGTCCACTGGGACTCCTACAATGAGCAGTTCTTC
clone size: few
J gene: TRBJ2-1
V gene: TRBV6-4
D gene: -

CDR3 protein: CATSDIDLDRGGEQYF
CDR3 DNA: TGTGCCACCAGTGATATCGACCTCGACAGGGGAGGCGAGCAGTACTTC
clone size: -
J gene: TRBJ2-7
V gene: TRBV24-1
D gene: TRBD1